Reported below is one T cell receptor (beta chain). This sample is part of a study of blood T cell repertoires in COVID-19. How the authors handled the data: Amplifying reference gene primers gave estimates of nucleated cell counts. Using immunoSEQ multiplex PCR, the repertoire was profiled, and TCRdb retains in-frame clones only, with some absent. D and trimming were read from the DNA, whereas the V and J calls and clone size are those reported in that table. In the table there are over 70,000 clones, about four fifths of which are singletons. Germline CDR1 and CDR2: KGHSH and LQKENI. This CDR3 has 16 amino acids. V trimming: 5 bases; J trimming: 5 bases; junction bases outside the gene matches: 12.

Sequenced: peripheral blood. This sequence originates from a man between 65 and 85 years old who had recovered from COVID-19. The chain combines TRBV18 with TRBJ2-7; the match to TRBD2 covers 10 bases. For the CDR3, the DNA is TGTGCCAGCTCAGGAGGCACACTAGCGGGATCCCACGAGCAGTACTTC. As protein: CASSGGTLAGSHEQYF. Variable domain in full (rest from reference TRBV18 and TRBJ2-7): NAGVMQNPRHLVRRRGQEARLRCSPMKGHSHVYWYRQLPEEGLKFMVYLQKENIIDESGMPKERFSAEFPKEGPSILRIQQVVRGDSAAYFCASSGGTLAGSHEQYFGPGTRLTVT.